This T cell receptor (beta chain) was sequenced for a study of CD8 T cells in ankylosing spondylitis. Quantitative molecular-barcoded 5'-RACE generated the TCR beta libraries. TCRdb re-derived calls from the 5' RACE reads in MiXCR, one entry per CDR3 protein. The sample includes about 30,000 distinct CDR3 sequences, around 14% of them seen just once. This CDR3 has 14 residues. Germline V CDR1 and CDR2: SGHVS, FQNEAQ. V was trimmed by 7 bases and J by 5 bases, leaving 14 bases between them. The study's findings and limits: Disease-associated clonotypes exhibited CD8+ identity and were relatively infrequent in peripheral blood. The authors reported significant enrichment of disease-linked clones in matched ankylosing spondylitis synovial fluid.

This clonotype was seen more than once but under ten times. Its antigen is as yet unknown. Specimen: blood. The clonotype originates from a male donor with ankylosing spondylitis or in good health (not recorded which). J is TRBJ2-2 and V is TRBV7-8; D may be TRBD1 (6 bases). CDR3 protein: CASTPQGLTGELFF. The CDR3 bases are TGTGCCAGCACCCCGCAGGGGCTGACCGGGGAGCTGTTTTTT.